Sequencing of this T cell receptor beta chain was carried out in a study of T cell responses to AZD1222 COVID-19 vaccine (dated by TCRdb to the early 2020s). Some background on the complete study: A total of approximately 250 trial participants underwent TCR sequencing, of whom 207 had received two doses of AZD1222 and around 25 had received two doses of the MenACWY control vaccine. Trial participants were enrolled into age subgroups of 18-55, 56-69 and 70-plus years, which contained around 150, 28 and 57 TCR-sequenced participants, respectively. The investigation overall reported the following: Epitopes outside the regions mutated in the B.1.351 and B.1.1.7 variants were reportedly recognized by nearly half of the unique spike-specific TCRs. Because no samples from the day 14 peak response were available, repertoires could be characterized only after the peak T cell response. The whole spike protein was spanned by vaccine-associated CD4 TCRs, and dominant responses were seen in regions 160-218 and 743-854. A significant rise in spike-specific TCR breadth and depth was observed after two AZD1222 doses relative to day 0 and relative to MenACWY recipients. Conclusions about previously exposed vaccinees are limited because only six or seven AZD1222 recipients were SARS-CoV-2 seropositive at baseline. In the small 56-69-year group, the increase in depth fell short of significance, most likely because of low power. Participants were mostly white British, with more females than males. The authors suggested clonal diversity may have been underestimated.

To note about this clone: The antigen this receptor binds is unknown. The record has no base qualities; no much larger clone is one base away.

From a lookup of the germline V gene (reference sequence), CDR1 and CDR2 are MNHNY and SVGAGI. V sheds 5 bases and J sheds 0 bases, leaving 5 bases between their ends. The CDR3 goes from the cysteine to the phenylalanine over 13 residues. The only DNA kept is the CDR3, 39 bases in frame from the first base. The CDR3 regions of human TCRbeta chains were analyzed by immunosequencing. The authors' analysis ran thus. TCRs in the repertoires were matched against a reference library of SARS-CoV-2-specific TCRs that had been generated with the MIRA antigen-specificity platform. Breadth was defined as the fraction of unique TCRs that were SARS-CoV-2-associated, and depth was defined as the fraction of total T cells that were SARS-CoV-2-associated. Using the MIRA data, each spike-specific TCR was mapped to the spike region that the TCR reacts to and placed in a CD4 or CD8 class. Log10-transformed breadth and depth values were compared by one-way ANOVA with Sidak's multiple comparisons tests. TCRdb carries this immuneACCESS record with in-frame sequences only. Its versions omit some clonotypes, under half of them owing to an unresolved V gene in the studies checked, with the rest unexplained. The V and J calls and clone size are taken from that table; D and trimming were inferred from the DNA. The sample yields over 150,000 clones; just over 90% were counted once. The biggest ten clones account for approximately 3.4% of the sample.

Sample time point, as interpreted from the label and publication: about 28 days (+/-7) after the second vaccine dose. AZD1222 recipients with second doses at about 4 weeks or about 12 weeks were pooled, because spike-specific TCR depth and breadth did not differ between schedules. The vaccinee samples were drawn from two UK trials, COV001 and COV002, one of which was a single-blind randomized controlled phase 2/3 trial testing AZD1222 (ChAdOx1 nCoV-19) in healthy adults. For TCRbeta chain sequencing, PBMC samples were collected from trial participants at day 0 and at day 28 after the second dose. This receptor was identified in an adult who received the AZD1222 COVID-19 vaccine. The source material was peripheral blood, sampled 28 days after the second AZD1222 dose. The chain was built from TRBV6-6 and TRBJ1-3; the D gene identity is not certain. DNA sequence: TGTGCCAGCAGTCAGAGCTCTGGAAACACCATATATTTT. This codes for CASSQSSGNTIYF.